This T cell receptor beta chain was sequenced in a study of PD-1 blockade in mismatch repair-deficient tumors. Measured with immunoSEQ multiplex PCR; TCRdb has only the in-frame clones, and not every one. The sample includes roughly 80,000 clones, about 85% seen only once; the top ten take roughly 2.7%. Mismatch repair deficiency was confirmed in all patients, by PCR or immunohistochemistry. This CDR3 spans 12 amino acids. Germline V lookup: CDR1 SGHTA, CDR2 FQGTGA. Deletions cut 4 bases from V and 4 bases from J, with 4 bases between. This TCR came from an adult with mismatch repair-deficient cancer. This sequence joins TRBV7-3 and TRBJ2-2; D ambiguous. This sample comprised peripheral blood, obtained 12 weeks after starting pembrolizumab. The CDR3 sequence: CASSYITGELFF. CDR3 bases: TGTGCCAGCAGCTATATCACCGGGGAGCTGTTTTTT.